What follows is one TCR beta chain and its context. The sample comes from a study of blood T cell repertoires in COVID-19. Looking at the study overall: Sources were T cells, B-cell-depleted T cells, or PBMCs; the material itself was cDNA or gDNA.

Germline CDR1 and CDR2: LGHDT and YNNKEL (reference sequence). V lost 3 bases, J lost 6 bases, and 12 bases lay in between. This CDR3 has 14 residues. Using immunoSEQ multiplex PCR, the repertoire was profiled, and TCRdb retains in-frame clones only, with some absent. The data show more than 65,000 clones, 83% seen once. Those enrolled in Seattle joined during active infection and were followed longitudinally afterward. The chain joins TRBV3-1 (or the pseudogene TRBV3-2) to TRBJ2-1, with D maybe TRBD2 (6 bases). The clonotype originates from a young man with COVID-19, enrolled during active disease. Sequencing was done on a sample of peripheral blood. The CDR3, as DNA: TGTGCCAGCAGCCAGAGGGGTAGCGGCAATGAGCAGTTCTTC. Translated, it gives CASSQRGSGNEQFF.